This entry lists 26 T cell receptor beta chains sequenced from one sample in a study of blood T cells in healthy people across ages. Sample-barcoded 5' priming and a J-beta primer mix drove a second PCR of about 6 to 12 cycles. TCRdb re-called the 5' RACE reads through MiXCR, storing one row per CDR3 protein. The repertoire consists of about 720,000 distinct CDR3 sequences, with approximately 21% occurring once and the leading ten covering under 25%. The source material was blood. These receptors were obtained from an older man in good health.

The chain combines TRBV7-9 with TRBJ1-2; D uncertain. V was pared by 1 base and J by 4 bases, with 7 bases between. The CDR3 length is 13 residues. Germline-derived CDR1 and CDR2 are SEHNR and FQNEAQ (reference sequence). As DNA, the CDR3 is TGTGCCAGCAGCTTAGGTCCGATCTATGGCTACACCTTC. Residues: CASSLGPIYGYTF.

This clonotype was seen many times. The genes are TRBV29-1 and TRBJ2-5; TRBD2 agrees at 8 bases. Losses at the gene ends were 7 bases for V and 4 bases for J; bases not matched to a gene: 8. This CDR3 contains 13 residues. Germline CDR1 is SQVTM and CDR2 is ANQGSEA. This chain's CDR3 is CSGRAGVRETQYF. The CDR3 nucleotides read TGCAGCGGCAGAGCGGGAGTGAGAGAGACCCAGTACTTC.

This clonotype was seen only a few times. CDR3: CASSLIWEQYF. The DNA of the CDR3 is TGTGCCAGCAGTTTAATCTGGGAGCAGTACTTC. This rearrangement joins TRBV12-3 or TRBV12-4 to TRBJ2-7; D unclear. The V and J ends lost 2 bases and 7 bases respectively, with 6 bases between them. The CDR3 is 11 residues long.

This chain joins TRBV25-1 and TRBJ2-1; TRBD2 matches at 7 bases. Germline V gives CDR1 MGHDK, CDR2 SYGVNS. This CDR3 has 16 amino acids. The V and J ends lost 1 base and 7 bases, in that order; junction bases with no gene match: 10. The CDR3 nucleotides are TGTGCCAGCAGTGAATCCCTGGCGGGAGTCGGTAATGAGCAGTTCTTC. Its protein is CASSESLAGVGNEQFF.

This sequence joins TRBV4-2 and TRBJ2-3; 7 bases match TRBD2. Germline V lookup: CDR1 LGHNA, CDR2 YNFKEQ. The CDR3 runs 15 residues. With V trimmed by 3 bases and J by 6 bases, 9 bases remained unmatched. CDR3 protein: CASSQEGGRGDTQYF. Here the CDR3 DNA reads TGTGCCAGCAGCCAGGAAGGAGGGAGGGGCGATACGCAGTATTTT.

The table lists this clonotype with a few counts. This CDR3 is CASSYGQGPNTGELFF. In DNA, the CDR3 is TGTGCCAGCAGCTACGGACAGGGACCGAACACCGGGGAGCTGTTTTTT. This rearrangement joins TRBV7-7 to TRBJ2-2; 8 bases are shared with TRBD1. Germline V CDR1 and CDR2: SSHAT, FNYEAQ (reference sequence). The CDR3 loop spans 16 amino acids. Germline trimming cut 4 bases from V and 0 bases from J; bases unmatched to any gene: 4.

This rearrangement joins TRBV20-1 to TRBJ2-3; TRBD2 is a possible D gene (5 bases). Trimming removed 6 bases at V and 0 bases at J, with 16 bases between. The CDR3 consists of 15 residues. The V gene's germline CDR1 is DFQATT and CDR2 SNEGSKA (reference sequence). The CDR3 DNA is TGCAGTGCAACGACCCGACGCGGGAGCACAGATACGCAGTATTTT. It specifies CSATTRRGSTDTQYF.

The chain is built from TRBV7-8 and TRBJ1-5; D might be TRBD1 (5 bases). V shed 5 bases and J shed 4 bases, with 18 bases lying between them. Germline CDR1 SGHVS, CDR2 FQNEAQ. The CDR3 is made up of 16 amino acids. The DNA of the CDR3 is TGTGCCAGCAGCAAACGGGAGCAGGGTATTAATCAGCCCCAGCATTTT. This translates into CASSKREQGINQPQHF. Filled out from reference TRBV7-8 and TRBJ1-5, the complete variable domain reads GAGVSQSPRYKVAKRGQDVALRCDPISGHVSLFWYQQALGQGPEFLTYFQNEAQLDKSGLPSDRFFAERPEGSVSTLKIQRTQQEDSAVYLCASSKREQGINQPQHFGDGTRLSIL.

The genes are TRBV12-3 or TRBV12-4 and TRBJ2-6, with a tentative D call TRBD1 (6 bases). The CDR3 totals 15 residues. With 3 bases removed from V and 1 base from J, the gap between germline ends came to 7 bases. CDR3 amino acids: CASSFTGSGANVLTF. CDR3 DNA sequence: TGTGCCAGCAGTTTTACAGGGTCTGGGGCCAACGTCCTGACTTTC.

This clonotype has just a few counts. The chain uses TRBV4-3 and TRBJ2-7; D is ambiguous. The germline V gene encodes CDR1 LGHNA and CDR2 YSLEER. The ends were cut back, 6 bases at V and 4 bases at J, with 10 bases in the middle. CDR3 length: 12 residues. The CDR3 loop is CASRVVRYEQYV. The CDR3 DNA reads TGCGCCAGCAGGGTGGTGAGATACGAGCAGTACGTC.

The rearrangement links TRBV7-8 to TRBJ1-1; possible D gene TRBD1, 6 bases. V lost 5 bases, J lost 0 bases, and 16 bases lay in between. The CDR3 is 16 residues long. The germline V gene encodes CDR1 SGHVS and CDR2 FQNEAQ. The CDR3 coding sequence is TGTGCCAGCAGCGTAATGGACAGACAATTGAACACTGAAGCTTTCTTT. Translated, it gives CASSVMDRQLNTEAFF.

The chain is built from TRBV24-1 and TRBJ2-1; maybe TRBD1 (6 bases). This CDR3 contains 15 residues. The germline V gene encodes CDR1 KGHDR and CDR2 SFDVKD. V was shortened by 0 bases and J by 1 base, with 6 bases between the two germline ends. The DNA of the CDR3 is TGTGCCACCAGTGATTTGACAGGGTCCTACAATGAGCAGTTCTTC. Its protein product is CATSDLTGSYNEQFF.

The CDR3 here is CSAAPGTSGRDTQYF. The CDR3 DNA reads as TGCAGTGCTGCCCCCGGGACTAGCGGGAGGGATACGCAGTATTTT. This chain uses TRBV20-1 with TRBJ2-3; 15 bases line up with TRBD2. The V gene's germline CDR1 is DFQATT and CDR2 SNEGSKA (reference sequence). The CDR3 loop spans 15 amino acids. With V trimmed by 5 bases and J by 6 bases, 6 bases remained unmatched.

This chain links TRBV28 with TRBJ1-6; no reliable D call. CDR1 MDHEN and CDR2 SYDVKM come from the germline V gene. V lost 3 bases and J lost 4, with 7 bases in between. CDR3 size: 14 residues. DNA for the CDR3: TGTGCCAGCAGTTTCCGGGAGTATAATTCACCCCTCCACTTT. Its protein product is CASSFREYNSPLHF.

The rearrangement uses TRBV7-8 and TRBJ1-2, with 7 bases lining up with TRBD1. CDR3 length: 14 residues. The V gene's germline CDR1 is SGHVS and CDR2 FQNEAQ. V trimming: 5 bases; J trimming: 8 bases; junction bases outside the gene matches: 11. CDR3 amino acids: CASSLLTGDGGYTF. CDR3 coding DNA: TGTGCCAGCAGCCTCCTTACAGGGGACGGCGGCTACACCTTC.

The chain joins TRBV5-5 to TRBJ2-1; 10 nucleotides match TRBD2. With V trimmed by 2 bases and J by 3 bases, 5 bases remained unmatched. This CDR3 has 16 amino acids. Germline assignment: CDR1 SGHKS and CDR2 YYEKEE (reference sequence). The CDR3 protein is CASSLPGLASYNEQFF. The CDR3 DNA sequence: TGTGCCAGCAGCTTACCGGGACTAGCGAGCTACAATGAGCAGTTCTTC.

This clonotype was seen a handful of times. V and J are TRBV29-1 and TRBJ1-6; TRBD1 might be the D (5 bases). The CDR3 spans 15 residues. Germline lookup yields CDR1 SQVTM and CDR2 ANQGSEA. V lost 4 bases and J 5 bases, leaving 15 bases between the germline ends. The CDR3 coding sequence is TGCAGCGTTGTTGAGGGGACGTCGGATAATTCACCCCTCCACTTT. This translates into CSVVEGTSDNSPLHF. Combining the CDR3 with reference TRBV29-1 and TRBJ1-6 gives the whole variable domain SAVISQKPSRDICQRGTSLTIQCQVDSQVTMMFWYRQQPGQSLTLIATANQGSEATYESGFVIDKFPISRPNLTFSTLTVSNMSPEDSSIYLCSVVEGTSDNSPLHFGNGTRLTVT.

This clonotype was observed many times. The DNA for the CDR3 is TGTGCCAGCACCGCCGACACATGGCAGCCCCAGCATTTT. This gives the protein CASTADTWQPQHF. The chain couples TRBV12-3 or TRBV12-4 to TRBJ1-5; D is unclear. The CDR3 is 13 residues long. Trimming took 7 bases from V and 7 from J, leaving 14 bases between them.

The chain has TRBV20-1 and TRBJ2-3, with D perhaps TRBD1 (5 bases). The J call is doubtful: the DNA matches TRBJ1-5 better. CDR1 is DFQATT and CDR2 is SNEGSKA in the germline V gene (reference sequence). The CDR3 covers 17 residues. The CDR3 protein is CSAKISRGRIGADTQHF. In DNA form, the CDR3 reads TGCAGTGCCAAAATAAGTCGCGGGAGGATCGGGGCAGATACGCAGCATTTT.

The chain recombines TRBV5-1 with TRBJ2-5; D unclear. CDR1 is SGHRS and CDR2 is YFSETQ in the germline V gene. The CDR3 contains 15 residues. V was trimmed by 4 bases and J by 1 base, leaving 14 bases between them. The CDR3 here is CASSLQTGPQETQYF. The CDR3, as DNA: TGCGCCAGCAGCCTACAAACCGGGCCCCAAGAGACCCAGTACTTC.

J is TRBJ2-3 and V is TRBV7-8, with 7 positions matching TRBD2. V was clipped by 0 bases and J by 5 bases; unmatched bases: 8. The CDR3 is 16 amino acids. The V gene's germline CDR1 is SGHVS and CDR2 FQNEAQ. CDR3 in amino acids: CASSLAMAGEKDTQYF. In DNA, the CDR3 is TGTGCCAGCAGCTTAGCGATGGCGGGAGAGAAAGATACGCAGTATTTT.

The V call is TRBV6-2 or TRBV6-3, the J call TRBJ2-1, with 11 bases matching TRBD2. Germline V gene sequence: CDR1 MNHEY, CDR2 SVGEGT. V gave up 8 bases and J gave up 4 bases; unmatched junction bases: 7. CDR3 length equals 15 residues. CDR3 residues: CASRLAGSRYNEQFF. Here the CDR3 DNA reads TGTGCCAGCCGACTAGCGGGGAGTAGATACAATGAGCAGTTCTTC.

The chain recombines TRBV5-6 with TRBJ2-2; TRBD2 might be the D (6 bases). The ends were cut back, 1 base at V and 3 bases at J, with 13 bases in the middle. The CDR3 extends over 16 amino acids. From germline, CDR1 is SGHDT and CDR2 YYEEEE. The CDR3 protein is CASSLLGGMDTGELFF. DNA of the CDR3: TGTGCCAGCAGCTTGCTTGGCGGGATGGACACCGGGGAGCTGTTTTTT.

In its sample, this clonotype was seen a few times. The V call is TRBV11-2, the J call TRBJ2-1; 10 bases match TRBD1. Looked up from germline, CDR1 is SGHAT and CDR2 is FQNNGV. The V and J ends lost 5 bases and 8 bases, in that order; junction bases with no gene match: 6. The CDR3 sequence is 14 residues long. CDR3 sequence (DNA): TGTGCCAGCAGCCCGGACAGGGGGTCCTATGAGCAGTTCTTC. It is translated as CASSPDRGSYEQFF. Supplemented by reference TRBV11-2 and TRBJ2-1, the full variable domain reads EAGVAQSPRYKIIEKRQSVAFWCNPISGHATLYWYQQILGQGPKLLIQFQNNGVVDDSQLPKDRFSAERLKGVDSTLKIQPAKLEDSAVYLCASSPDRGSYEQFFGPGTRLTVL.

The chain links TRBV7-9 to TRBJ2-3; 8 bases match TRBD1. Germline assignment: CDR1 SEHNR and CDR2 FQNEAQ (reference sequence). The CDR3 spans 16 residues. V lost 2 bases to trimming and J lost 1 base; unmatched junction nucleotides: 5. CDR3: CASSLRQGAGTDTQYF. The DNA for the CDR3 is TGTGCCAGCAGCTTAAGGCAGGGGGCGGGCACAGATACGCAGTATTTT.

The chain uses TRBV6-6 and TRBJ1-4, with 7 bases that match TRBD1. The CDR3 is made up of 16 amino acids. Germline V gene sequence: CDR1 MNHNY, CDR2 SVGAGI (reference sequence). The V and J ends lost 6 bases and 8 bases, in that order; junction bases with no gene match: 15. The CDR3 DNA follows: TGTGCCAGCAGCCATTCTCCGGGACAGCGCTCAGAAAAACTGTTTTTT. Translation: CASSHSPGQRSEKLFF.